The source of this T cell receptor (beta chain) is a study of blood T cell repertoires in COVID-19. Study background: COVID-19 samples collected from the United States, Italy and Spain covered acute and convalescent phases.

The CDR3 is 17 residues long. Germline V gives CDR1 LNHDA, CDR2 SQIVND (reference sequence). V lost 4 bases and J lost 6; bases outside the gene matches: 11. Generated by immunoSEQ multiplex PCR, the TCRdb table keeps only in-frame clones and is missing some. This sample has about 230,000 clones, with 81% found just once. The chain links TRBV19 to TRBJ1-6; 8 bases map to TRBD1. This clonotype originated in a woman older than 75 with acute or convalescent COVID-19. The sequenced sample consisted of peripheral blood. CDR3 DNA sequence: TGTGCCAGTAGTACCGCCCAGGGGACAGGAGGTAATTCACCCCTCCACTTT. Amino acids: CASSTAQGTGGNSPLHF.